Listed here are 21 T cell receptor beta chains from one sample, sequenced in a study of blood T cell repertoires in COVID-19. Repertoires were generated with immunoSEQ multiplex PCR, while TCRdb's copy carries only in-frame clones and drops some. The sample shows approximately 430,000 clones, about nine tenths of them seen only once. Specimen: peripheral blood. The receptors come from a woman between 25 and 40 years old with active or convalescent COVID-19.

The chain employs TRBV7-2 and TRBJ2-5, with 10 positions matching TRBD1. This CDR3 contains 16 residues. With V trimmed by 2 bases and J by 2 bases, 5 bases remained unmatched. Germline-derived CDR1 and CDR2 are SGHTA and FQGNSA. The CDR3 region has the DNA TGTGCCAGCAGCTTATCCGGGACAGGGGCGCAAGAGACCCAGTACTTC. It translates to CASSLSGTGAQETQYF.

The V gene is TRBV9, the J gene TRBJ2-3, with a weak D call TRBD2 (6 bases). Trimming cost V 0 bases and J 2 bases, with 13 bases left between them. The germline V gene encodes CDR1 SGDLS and CDR2 YYNGEE. The CDR3 extends over 16 amino acids. CDR3 in amino acids: CASSVEGSGFTDTQYF. The CDR3 DNA sequence: TGTGCCAGCAGCGTAGAAGGTAGCGGATTCACAGATACGCAGTATTTT.

The genes are TRBV30 and TRBJ2-1; no clear D gene. Trimming left V 0 bases short and J 6 bases short, with 9 bases between. This CDR3 is 13 amino acids long. Germline V CDR1 and CDR2: GTSNPN, SVGIG (reference sequence). CDR3 coding DNA: TGTGCCTGGAGTGTGCGCCTTCGCAATGAGCAGTTCTTC. This translates into CAWSVRLRNEQFF.

This clone was detected only a few times. The chain uses TRBV7-2 and TRBJ2-5, with a weak D call TRBD2 (6 bases). This CDR3 comprises 14 residues. V was shortened by 9 bases and J by 4 bases, with 18 bases between the two germline ends. The germline V gene has CDR1 SGHTA and CDR2 FQGNSA. The DNA for the CDR3 is TGTGCCAGAGGTGGGACTCTGGCACTAGAGACCCAGTACTTC. This codes for CARGGTLALETQYF.

The V and J genes are TRBV18 and TRBJ2-3; D possibly corresponds to TRBD1 (6 bases). The V and J ends lost 2 bases and 1 base respectively, with 10 bases between them. Per the germline V gene, CDR1 is KGHSH and CDR2 is LQKENI. This CDR3 has 15 amino acids. CDR3 sequence (DNA): TGTGCCAGCTCACCAGAGCGACAGGGCACAGATACGCAGTATTTT. Amino acid sequence: CASSPERQGTDTQYF.

This chain links TRBV24-1 with TRBJ2-3, with D possibly matching TRBD2 (5 bases). The CDR3 loop spans 15 amino acids. Germline V CDR1 and CDR2: KGHDR, SFDVKD. The V gene lost 4 bases and the J gene lost 3 bases, with 13 bases spanning the gap. CDR3 region: CATSEAASPTDTQYF. CDR3 sequence (DNA): TGTGCCACCAGTGAGGCTGCTAGCCCGACAGATACGCAGTATTTT.

The chain couples TRBV2 to TRBJ1-2; a possible D gene is TRBD1 (6 bases). In germline, CDR1 is SNHLY, CDR2 FYNNEI. Trimming stripped 6 bases from V and 3 bases from J, with 17 bases between. The CDR3 spans 15 residues. The CDR3 bases are TGTGCCAGCAGGGGGGCCCAGGGTATAGACTATGGCTACACCTTC. Encoded protein: CASRGAQGIDYGYTF.

The rearrangement joins TRBV2 to TRBJ1-1; 7 nucleotides align to TRBD1. The CDR3 sequence is 16 residues long. Losses at the gene ends were 2 bases for V and 0 bases for J; bases not matched to a gene: 6. Germline lookup yields CDR1 SNHLY and CDR2 FYNNEI. This CDR3 reads CASSETPGQMNTEAFF. CDR3 DNA sequence: TGTGCCAGCAGTGAAACCCCGGGACAGATGAACACTGAAGCTTTCTTT.

The rearrangement links TRBV7-6 to TRBJ2-3; D might be TRBD1 (5 bases). V lost 2 bases and J 2 bases, leaving 23 bases between the germline ends. From germline, CDR1 is SGHVS and CDR2 FNYEAQ. The length of the CDR3 is 19 residues. This CDR3 is CASSLIQGIPNFDTDTQYF. CDR3 coding DNA: TGTGCCAGCAGCTTAATTCAGGGAATCCCCAACTTTGACACAGATACGCAGTATTTT.

The chain recombines TRBV13 with TRBJ1-2; 8 positions agree with TRBD1. Germline loops: CDR1 PRHDT, CDR2 FYEKMQ (reference sequence). V gave up 7 bases and J gave up 0 bases; unmatched junction bases: 13. This CDR3 has 17 residues. The CDR3: CASTYADRALSNYGYTF. In DNA form, the CDR3 reads TGTGCCAGCACCTATGCGGACAGGGCACTATCTAACTATGGCTACACCTTC.

This clone was observed a single time. V gene TRBV11-2 combines with J gene TRBJ2-3; TRBD2 agrees at 10 bases. The junction had 10 bases not matched to a gene; V was cut back by 8 bases and J by 5 bases. The CDR3 totals 15 residues. Germline CDR1 is SGHAT and CDR2 is FQNNGV. CDR3 loop: CASRAGGRAGDTQYF. DNA for the CDR3: TGTGCCAGCCGAGCGGGAGGGCGGGCTGGAGATACGCAGTATTTT. The full variable domain, in which reference TRBV11-2 and TRBJ2-3 provide the parts outside the CDR3, is EAGVAQSPRYKIIEKRQSVAFWCNPISGHATLYWYQQILGQGPKLLIQFQNNGVVDDSQLPKDRFSAERLKGVDSTLKIQPAKLEDSAVYLCASRAGGRAGDTQYFGPGTRLTVL.

This clone has only one observation. The chain couples TRBV19 to TRBJ1-2; D might be TRBD1 (5 bases). Trimming left V 6 bases short and J 5 bases short, with 25 bases between. There are 17 residues in the CDR3. The germline V gene has CDR1 LNHDA and CDR2 SQIVND (reference sequence). The CDR3 here is CASRTQTGSGTEYGYTF. The CDR3 DNA reads as TGTGCCAGTAGGACCCAAACCGGGAGTGGGACCGAGTATGGCTACACCTTC.

This clone was seen a single time. The chain couples TRBV7-2 to TRBJ2-5; 11 nucleotides match TRBD2. V dropped 4 bases and J dropped 4; count of bases not matched to a gene: 8. CDR1 is SGHTA and CDR2 is FQGNSA in the germline V gene. The CDR3 contains 16 residues. The CDR3 reads CASSSLSGGGRETQYF. CDR3 in DNA: TGTGCCAGCAGCTCTCTTAGCGGGGGGGGTCGAGAGACCCAGTACTTC.

The table lists this clone with a count of one. The chain links TRBV18 to TRBJ2-2, with 7 bases identical to TRBD1. The CDR3 spans 14 residues. Unmatched junction bases numbered 8, after V lost 6 bases and J lost 7 bases. CDR1 and CDR2 from the germline V gene are KGHSH and LQKENI. The CDR3 bases are TGTGCCAGCTCGATGAACAGGGGCGACGGGGAGCTGTTTTTT. Its translation is CASSMNRGDGELFF.

This clone was seen ten or more times. The chain carries TRBV10-2 and TRBJ2-3, with no clear D. Per germline, CDR1 WSHSY and CDR2 SAAADI. V was trimmed by 3 bases and J by 0 bases, leaving 7 bases between them. The length of the CDR3 is 14 residues. The CDR3 sequence is CASSDLSSTDTQYF. The CDR3 bases are TGCGCCAGCAGTGATCTGTCGAGCACAGATACGCAGTATTTT.

This chain joins TRBV2 and TRBJ1-5; D is possibly TRBD1 (5 bases). The CDR3 sequence is 16 residues long. Germline CDR1 is SNHLY and CDR2 is FYNNEI. The V and J ends lost 8 bases and 0 bases respectively, with 17 bases between them. DNA of the CDR3: TGTGCCAGCTTAGGGGCAGGGACTTATAGCAATCAGCCCCAGCATTTT. It yields the protein CASLGAGTYSNQPQHF.

This chain uses TRBV5-4 with TRBJ1-4; 7 bases map to TRBD1. The CDR3 sequence is 14 residues long. Germline V CDR1 and CDR2: SGHNT, YYREEE (reference sequence). J gave up 4 bases and V 4 bases, and 4 bases lay outside the gene matches. The CDR3 protein is CASSVGQINEKLFF. In DNA form, the CDR3 reads TGTGCCAGCAGCGTGGGACAGATTAATGAAAAACTGTTTTTT.

The chain couples TRBV5-4 to TRBJ2-1; possible D gene TRBD2, 7 bases. Trimming shortened V by 3 bases and J by 6 bases, and 16 bases separated the two germline ends. The CDR3 loop spans 15 amino acids. Per the germline V gene, CDR1 is SGHNT and CDR2 is YYREEE (reference sequence). The CDR3 sequence: CASSSPGGGGNEQFF. The CDR3 nucleotides read TGTGCCAGCAGCTCCCCGGGGGGCGGAGGCAATGAGCAGTTCTTC.

CDR3 nucleotides: TGTGCCATCACCTCTAGCTATGAGCAGTTCTTC. Its protein product is CAITSSYEQFF. The chain links TRBV10-3 to TRBJ2-1, with a weak D call TRBD2 (5 bases). The germline V gene has CDR1 ENHRY and CDR2 SYGVKD. The V gene lost 7 bases and the J gene lost 8 bases, with 9 bases spanning the gap. The CDR3 spans 11 residues.

This chain's CDR3 is CASSYSGSTNEKLFF. CDR3 in DNA: TGTGCCAGCAGTTACAGCGGGTCAACTAATGAAAAACTGTTTTTT. The chain uses TRBV6-5 and TRBJ1-4; D is unclear. This CDR3 contains 15 residues. Germline-derived CDR1 and CDR2 are MNHEY and SVGAGI. Trimming stripped 2 bases from V and 0 bases from J, with 7 bases between.

V gene TRBV27 combines with J gene TRBJ1-1; D ambiguous. Trimming removed 5 bases at V and 4 bases at J, with 11 bases between. The CDR3 runs 13 residues. CDR1 MNHEY and CDR2 SMNVEV come from the germline V gene (reference sequence). The CDR3 bases are TGTGCCAGCAGTCCCTCCTGGAGCACTGAAGCTTTCTTT. Translating gives CASSPSWSTEAFF.